This T cell receptor (beta chain) originates from a study of cytomegalovirus exposure and HLA in healthy donors. PCR employed 60 Vbeta and 13 Jbeta primers. TCRdb's table, derived via immunoSEQ multiplex PCR, lists solely in-frame clones and lacks some. The table records more than 95,000 clones, about two thirds of them present only once. Broader study findings: Listed as cytomegalovirus-associated were 170 or so TCR beta chains. In a later analysis, at a false discovery rate of 0.05, 15,000 to 20,000 TCR beta sequences matched HLA alleles.

Note on this clone: Its antigen remains unknown.

Germline CDR1 reads SGDLS; CDR2 reads YYNGEE. The CDR3 spans 14 residues. V gene TRBV9 combines with J gene TRBJ2-5; 8 bases line up with TRBD2. The J call may be mistaken, given a closer DNA end match to TRBJ2-7. This TCR was recovered from a man younger than 45 in good health and CMV-seronegative. The sample was PBMCs. The CDR3 DNA sequence: TGTGCCAGCAGCGTAGGACTAGCGATCTACGAGCAGTACTTC. Amino acid sequence: CASSVGLAIYEQYF.